This T cell receptor beta chain appears in the sequencing data of a study of cytomegalovirus exposure and HLA in healthy donors. Study observations and caveats: Reported performance of the classifier showed diagnosis of cytomegalovirus status with high specificity and sensitivity. Confirmation in vitro established that a few CMV-associated chains were specific for CMV antigens.

The PCR employed 60 Vbeta primers together with 13 Jbeta primers. In the original processing: Unique TCR beta chains totaled roughly 80 million in a later count, with roughly 11 million of them shared. Using immunoSEQ multiplex PCR, the repertoire was profiled, and TCRdb retains in-frame clones only, with some absent. V, J and clone size are those of that table, while D and trimming were read from the DNA. The repertoire consists of approximately 140,000 clones, with 82% occurring once and the leading ten covering about 3.4%. CDR1 is GTSNPN, CDR2 SVGIG, per germline (reference sequence). This CDR3 has 18 residues. The ends lost 2 bases at V and 6 bases at J; junction bases unmatched: 16. On this clone: Its target is not known.

The chain employs TRBV30 and TRBJ2-7; 13 nucleotides line up with TRBD2. Sequencing used PBMCs. This TCR came from a man between 18 and 35 years old in good health and CMV-seropositive. The CDR3 sequence is CAWSPLLAGGPESPEQYF. In DNA, the CDR3 is TGTGCCTGGAGTCCACTACTAGCGGGAGGGCCTGAATCCCCCGAGCAGTACTTC. Full variable domain (rest looked up from reference TRBV30 and TRBJ2-7): SQTIHQWPATLVQPVGSPLSLECTVEGTSNPNLYWYRQAAGRGLQLLFYSVGIGQISSEVPQNLSASRPQDRQFILSSKKLLLSDSGFYLCAWSPLLAGGPESPEQYFGPGTRLTVT.